This T cell receptor (beta chain) emerged from a study of breast tumors, draining lymph nodes, adjacent tissues. Breast cancer patients provided tissue from their axillary draining lymph nodes. A single record per CDR3 protein comes from TCRdb applying MiXCR to the multiplex PCR reads. Among 100,000 to 150,000 distinct CDR3 sequences listed, about 20% were seen once. Study-level findings and limits: Tumor repertoires ranked between lymph nodes and nontumor tissue in diversity, with V and J gene preferences.

Germline trimming cut 3 bases from V and 3 bases from J; bases unmatched to any gene: 3. Germline V gene lookup returns CDR1 DFQATT and CDR2 SNEGSKA (reference sequence). The CDR3 runs 15 residues. This clonotype was seen ten or more times. Antigen: not known. The source of this sequence is a female donor with breast cancer. Some clones in this sample may be carry-over from other donors' samples. This rearrangement joins TRBV20-1 to TRBJ2-7; 15 bases match TRBD2. Sequenced input: axillary lymph node tissue. The CDR3 DNA follows: TGCAGTGCTAGGGGACTAGCGGGAGGAGGCTACGAGCAGTACTTC. Protein: CSARGLAGGGYEQYF.